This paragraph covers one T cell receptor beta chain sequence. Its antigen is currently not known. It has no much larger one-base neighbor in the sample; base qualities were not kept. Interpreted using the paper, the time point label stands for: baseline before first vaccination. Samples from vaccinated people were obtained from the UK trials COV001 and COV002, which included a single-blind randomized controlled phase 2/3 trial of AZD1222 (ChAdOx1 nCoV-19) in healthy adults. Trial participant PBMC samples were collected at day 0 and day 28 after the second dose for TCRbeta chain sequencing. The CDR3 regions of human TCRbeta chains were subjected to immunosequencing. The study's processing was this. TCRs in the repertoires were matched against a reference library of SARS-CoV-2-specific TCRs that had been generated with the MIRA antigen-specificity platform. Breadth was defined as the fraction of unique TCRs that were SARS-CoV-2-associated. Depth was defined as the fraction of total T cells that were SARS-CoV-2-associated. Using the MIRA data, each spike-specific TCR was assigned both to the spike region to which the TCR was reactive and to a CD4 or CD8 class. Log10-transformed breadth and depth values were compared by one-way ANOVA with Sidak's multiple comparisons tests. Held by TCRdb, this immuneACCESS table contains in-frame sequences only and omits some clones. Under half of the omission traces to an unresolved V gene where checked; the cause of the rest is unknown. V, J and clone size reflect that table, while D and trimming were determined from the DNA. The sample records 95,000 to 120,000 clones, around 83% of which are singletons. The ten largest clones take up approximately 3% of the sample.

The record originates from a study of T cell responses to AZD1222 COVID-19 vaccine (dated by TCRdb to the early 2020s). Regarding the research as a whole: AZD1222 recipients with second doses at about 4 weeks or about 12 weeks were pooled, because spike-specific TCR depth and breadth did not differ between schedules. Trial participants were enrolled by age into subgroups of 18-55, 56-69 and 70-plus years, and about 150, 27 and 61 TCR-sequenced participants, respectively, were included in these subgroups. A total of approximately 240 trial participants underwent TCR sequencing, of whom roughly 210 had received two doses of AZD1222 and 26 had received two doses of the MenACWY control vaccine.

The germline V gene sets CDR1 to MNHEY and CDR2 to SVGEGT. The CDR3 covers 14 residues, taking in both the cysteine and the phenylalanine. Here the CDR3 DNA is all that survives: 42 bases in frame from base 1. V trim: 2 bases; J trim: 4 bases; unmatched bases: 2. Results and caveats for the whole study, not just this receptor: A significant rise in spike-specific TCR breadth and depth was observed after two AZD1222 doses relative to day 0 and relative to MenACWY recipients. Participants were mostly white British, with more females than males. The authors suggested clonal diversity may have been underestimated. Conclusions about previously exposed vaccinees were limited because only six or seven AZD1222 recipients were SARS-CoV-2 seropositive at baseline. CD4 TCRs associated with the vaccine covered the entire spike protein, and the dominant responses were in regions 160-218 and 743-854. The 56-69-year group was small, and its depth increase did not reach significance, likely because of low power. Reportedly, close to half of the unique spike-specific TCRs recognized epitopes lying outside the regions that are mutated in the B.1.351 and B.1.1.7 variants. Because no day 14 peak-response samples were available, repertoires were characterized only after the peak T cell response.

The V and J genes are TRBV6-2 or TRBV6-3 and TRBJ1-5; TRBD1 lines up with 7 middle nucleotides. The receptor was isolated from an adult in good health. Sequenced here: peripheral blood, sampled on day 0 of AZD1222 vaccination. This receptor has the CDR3 CASSYLQGNQPQHF. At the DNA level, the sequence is TGTGCCAGCAGTTACCTACAGGGGAATCAGCCCCAGCATTTT.